The TCR beta chain described here comes from a study of T cell changes during pregnancy in multiple sclerosis. Sequenced by immunoSEQ multiplex PCR; TCRdb stores in-frame clones only, minus some. The table includes some 21,000 clones, 91% detected once. From germline, CDR1 is SGHTA and CDR2 FQGNSA. This CDR3 is 14 amino acids long. Trimming took 5 bases from V and 9 from J; bases not matched to a gene: 12. Sequencing used CD4+ T cells from peripheral blood mononuclear cells, obtained in the third trimester of pregnancy. The source is a female donor with multiple sclerosis, enrolled in a pregnancy study. The chain has TRBV7-2 and TRBJ1-1; TRBD1 matches at 7 bases. The CDR3 spells CASSPGAQGRKAFF. Written as DNA, the CDR3 is TGTGCCAGCAGCCCCGGGGCACAGGGGCGCAAAGCTTTCTTT.